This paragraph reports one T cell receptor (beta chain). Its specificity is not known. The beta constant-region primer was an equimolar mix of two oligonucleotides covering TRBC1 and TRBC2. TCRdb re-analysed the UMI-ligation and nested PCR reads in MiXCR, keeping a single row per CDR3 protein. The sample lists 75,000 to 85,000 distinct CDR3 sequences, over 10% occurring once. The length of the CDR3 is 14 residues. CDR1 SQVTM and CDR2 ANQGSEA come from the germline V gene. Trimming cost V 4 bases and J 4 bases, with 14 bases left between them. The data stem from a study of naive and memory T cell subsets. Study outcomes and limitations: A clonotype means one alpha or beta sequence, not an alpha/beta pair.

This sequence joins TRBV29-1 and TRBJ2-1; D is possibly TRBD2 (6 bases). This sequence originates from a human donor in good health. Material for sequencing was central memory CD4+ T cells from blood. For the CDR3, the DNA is TGCAGCGTTGGAGGCGGGAAGGGGTACAATGAGCAGTTCTTC. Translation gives CSVGGGKGYNEQFF.